What follows are 13 T cell receptor beta chains derived from one specimen sequenced in a study of blood T cell repertoires in COVID-19. Assay used: immunoSEQ multiplex PCR; TCRdb lists only in-frame clones, some missing. The sample includes some 29,000 clones, around 90% of them seen just once. Material: peripheral blood. The receptors derive from a human donor in a cohort sampled during active COVID-19.

The V call is TRBV15, the J call TRBJ2-1; TRBD1 aligns across 8 bases. Germline-derived CDR1 and CDR2 are LNHNV and YYDKDF (reference sequence). Trimming removed 5 bases from V and 7 bases from J; junction bases left unmatched: 13. This CDR3 is 16 amino acids long. Here the CDR3 DNA reads TGTGCCACCAGCGATCCCTTGGACAGGGAAAGGAATGAGCAGTTCTTC. It specifies CATSDPLDRERNEQFF. Combining the CDR3 with reference TRBV15 and TRBJ2-1 gives the whole variable domain DAMVIQNPRYQVTQFGKPVTLSCSQTLNHNVMYWYQQKSSQAPKLLFHYYDKDFNNEADTPDNFQSRRPNTSFCFLDIRSPGLGDTAMYLCATSDPLDRERNEQFFGPGTRLTVL.

The chain uses TRBV14 and TRBJ1-6; D gene uncertain. CDR1 and CDR2 (germline): SGHDN, FVKESK. The CDR3 sequence is 16 residues long. The V end was cut by 2 bases, the J end by 0 bases, with 8 bases between. In nucleotides, the CDR3 is TGTGCCAGCAGCCAAACTTCGGGCTCCTATAATTCACCCCTCCACTTT. This encodes CASSQTSGSYNSPLHF.

DNA of the CDR3: TGTGCCAGCAGCCAAGCCCGGGGCAGGGGAACTGAAGCTTTCTTT. Translating it yields CASSQARGRGTEAFF. This rearrangement joins TRBV14 to TRBJ1-1; weak D call: TRBD1 (6 bases). Trimming cost V 1 base and J 5 bases, with 14 bases left between them. This CDR3 region has 15 residues. Germline V gene lookup returns CDR1 SGHDN and CDR2 FVKESK.

The chain combines TRBV5-1 with TRBJ2-7, with TRBD1 matching 9 bases. Trimming removed 2 bases from V and 1 base from J; junction bases left unmatched: 4. Germline V CDR1 and CDR2: SGHRS, YFSETQ. The CDR3 covers 15 residues. As DNA, the CDR3 is TGCGCCAGCAGCTTTCGGGACAGGGTTTCCTACGAGCAGTACTTC. It yields the protein CASSFRDRVSYEQYF.

The CDR3 spells CASSGGGPPEAFF. CDR3 sequence (DNA): TGTGCCAGCTCCGGAGGGGGCCCCCCTGAAGCTTTCTTT. V and J are TRBV2 and TRBJ1-1, with 7 bases aligning to TRBD1. The V gene's germline CDR1 is SNHLY and CDR2 FYNNEI. This CDR3 has 13 amino acids. The V segment lost 8 bases and the J segment 6 bases; nucleotides outside the gene matches: 9.

The rearrangement links TRBV4-3 to TRBJ1-4; D might be TRBD1 (5 bases). The germline V and J ends were trimmed by 0 bases and 6 bases, with 26 bases remaining between them. Per germline, CDR1 LGHNA and CDR2 YSLEER. This CDR3 is 20 amino acids long. In DNA, the CDR3 is TGCGCCAGCAGCCAAGAACTTCTTACTGGACGGGCGGGGGTCGATGAAAAACTGTTTTTT. It specifies CASSQELLTGRAGVDEKLFF.

The genes are TRBV7-9 and TRBJ1-1, with D perhaps matching TRBD1 (5 bases). Germline-derived CDR1 and CDR2 are SEHNR and FQNEAQ (reference sequence). Trimming removed 1 base from V and 2 bases from J, with 14 bases in between. There are 16 residues in the CDR3. The CDR3, as DNA: TGTGCCAGCAGCTTAGATTATCAGGGAATCAACACTGAAGCTTTCTTT. This encodes CASSLDYQGINTEAFF.

This chain joins TRBV6-1 and TRBJ2-3; D ambiguous. Trimming took off 2 bases at V and 2 bases at J, with 8 bases between the two ends. The CDR3 runs to 14 residues. Germline assignment: CDR1 MNHNS and CDR2 SASEGT. The CDR3 nucleotides are TGTGCCAGCAGTGAAAGCCCCAACACAGATACGCAGTATTTT. Encoded protein: CASSESPNTDTQYF.

The chain joins TRBV5-1 to TRBJ1-1; 7 nucleotides line up with TRBD1. The CDR3 contains 16 residues. The V segment lost 1 base and the J segment 3 bases; nucleotides outside the gene matches: 9. Germline V CDR1 and CDR2: SGHRS, YFSETQ. CDR3 residues: CASSLWFRGVHTEAFF. DNA for the CDR3: TGCGCCAGCAGCTTGTGGTTCAGGGGGGTTCACACTGAAGCTTTCTTT.

This chain joins TRBV3-1 (or the pseudogene TRBV3-2) and TRBJ1-1; D unresolved. Per the germline V gene, CDR1 is LGHDT and CDR2 is YNNKEL (reference sequence). V dropped 2 bases and J dropped 5 bases, with 9 bases sitting between them. CDR3 length equals 13 residues. The CDR3 loop is CASSQSEGTEAFF. In nucleotides, the CDR3 is TGTGCCAGCAGCCAATCGGAGGGTACTGAAGCTTTCTTT.

The rearrangement uses TRBV4-1 and TRBJ2-5; 8 bases are shared with TRBD2. V shed 2 bases, J shed 6 bases, and the junction held 8 bases outside the gene matches. This CDR3 comprises 15 residues. The germline gives CDR1 MGHRA, CDR2 YSYEKL. CDR3 in amino acids: CASSQFSAGAKTQYF. CDR3 nucleotides: TGCGCCAGCAGCCAATTTTCAGCGGGGGCAAAGACCCAGTACTTC.

The V call is TRBV7-9, the J call TRBJ1-3, with 9 nucleotides matching TRBD1. From germline, CDR1 is SEHNR and CDR2 FQNEAQ (reference sequence). The CDR3 spans 15 residues. V lost 1 base and J lost 8; bases outside the gene matches: 6. The CDR3 is CASSLGDRVLHTIYF. CDR3 nucleotide sequence: TGTGCCAGCAGCTTAGGGGACAGGGTGCTACACACCATATATTTT.

This clone was seen a single time. The chain recombines TRBV30 with TRBJ1-3; tentative D call: TRBD1 (5 bases). Germline V gene data show CDR1 as GTSNPN and CDR2 as SVGIG (reference sequence). V gave up 2 bases and J gave up 0 bases, with 23 bases separating them. The CDR3 is 19 residues long. CDR3 in DNA: TGTGCCTGGAGTCTACGAGACAGCAGTTGGAAAGGCTCTGGAAACACCATATATTTT. It codes for CAWSLRDSSWKGSGNTIYF.